Shown below are 11 T cell receptor beta chains from a single sample sequenced in a study of blood T cells in healthy people across ages. For the second PCR, which ran for about 7 to 12 cycles, a sample-barcoded 5' primer and a J-beta primer mix were used. TCRdb ran MiXCR on the 5' RACE reads and lists one entry per CDR3 protein. This table holds about 1.6 million distinct CDR3 sequences, 34% found once. The sample comprised blood. These receptors were obtained from a woman aged 25 to 39 in good health.

This chain links TRBV21-1 with TRBJ2-5. TRBV21-1 is assigned pseudogene status. The CDR3 consists of 14 residues. Here the CDR3 DNA reads TGTGCCAGCAGCAAAGTCCGGCTGCGGGAGACCCAGTACTTC. Protein product: CASSKVRLRETQYF.

Written as DNA, the CDR3 is TGTGCCAGCAGCTTAGACGGGACAGAGGGGGAGACCCAGTACTTC. Its protein is CASSLDGTEGETQYF. This chain uses TRBV11-3 with TRBJ2-5, with 7 bases lining up with TRBD1. This CDR3 contains 15 residues. The V segment lost 0 bases and the J segment 5 bases; nucleotides outside the gene matches: 6. Germline CDR1 SGHNT, CDR2 YENEEA.

The chain employs TRBV9 and TRBJ2-7; 8 bases agree with TRBD2. This CDR3 spans 13 amino acids. Germline CDR1 is SGDLS and CDR2 is YYNGEE. Unmatched junction bases numbered 4, after V lost 3 bases and J lost 5 bases. In nucleotides, the CDR3 is TGTGCCAGCAGCGGACCGCGGGGGGACGAGCAGTACTTC. This translates into CASSGPRGDEQYF.

The chain joins TRBV2 to TRBJ2-5; maybe TRBD1 (5 bases). Germline V gene data show CDR1 as SNHLY and CDR2 as FYNNEI. The CDR3 runs 13 residues. Trimming removed 7 bases from V and 5 bases from J, with 14 bases in between. The CDR3 DNA reads as TGTGCCAGCACACCAGGGCCCCTGGAGACCCAGTACTTC. This gives the protein CASTPGPLETQYF.

V and J are TRBV6-6 and TRBJ2-5; maybe TRBD1 (5 bases). Germline CDR1 MNHNY, CDR2 SVGAGI (reference sequence). V lost 2 bases and J lost 4, with 8 bases in between. The CDR3 runs 13 residues. The CDR3 bases are TGTGCCAGCAGTTACCTTAGGGGAGAGACCCAGTACTTC. It codes for CASSYLRGETQYF.

This chain connects TRBV27 to TRBJ2-1; TRBD1 matches at 7 bases. The CDR3 runs 16 residues. V was pared by 5 bases and J by 4 bases, with 11 bases of the junction left unmatched. CDR1 is MNHEY, CDR2 SMNVEV, per germline (reference sequence). CDR3 region: CASSILLGQPYNEQFF. The DNA of the CDR3 is TGTGCCAGCAGTATCCTACTGGGACAGCCGTACAATGAGCAGTTCTTC.

The rearrangement joins TRBV9 to TRBJ2-7, with 9 bases aligning to TRBD1. The germline V gene encodes CDR1 SGDLS and CDR2 YYNGEE. The ends lost 4 bases at V and 2 bases at J; junction bases unmatched: 7. This CDR3 is 15 amino acids long. The CDR3 nucleotides read TGTGCCAGCAGCCCTCGGGACAGGGAAGCCTACGAGCAGTACTTC. As protein: CASSPRDREAYEQYF.

This clonotype was seen many times. The V and J genes are TRBV7-9 and TRBJ2-1, with 7 bases identical to TRBD2. The germline V gene has CDR1 SEHNR and CDR2 FQNEAQ (reference sequence). Germline trimming cut 10 bases from V and 6 bases from J; bases unmatched to any gene: 6. CDR3 size: 12 residues. The CDR3 region is CATGREFNEQFF. CDR3 nucleotide sequence: TGTGCCACCGGGCGGGAGTTCAATGAGCAGTTCTTC. Full variable domain (outside the CDR3, taken from reference TRBV7-9 and TRBJ2-1): DTGVSQNPRHKITKRGQNVTFRCDPISEHNRLYWYRQTLGQGPEFLTYFQNEAQLEKSRLLSDRFSAERPKGSFSTLEIQRTEQGDSAMYLCATGREFNEQFFGPGTRLTVL.

On this clonotype: Mismatch with germline at one junction end may stem from a read error. The V gene is TRBV12-3 or TRBV12-4, the J gene TRBJ1-5, with unresolved D. The CDR3 totals 13 residues. CDR3 in DNA: TGTGCCAGCTGTTTAAGGGGCAATCAGCCCCAGCATTTT. Translating gives CASCLRGNQPQHF.

The gene calls are TRBV29-1 and TRBJ2-2, with 10 bases aligning to TRBD2. The CDR3 length is 15 residues. Trimming removed 7 bases from V and 0 bases from J; junction bases left unmatched: 5. Germline V lookup: CDR1 SQVTM, CDR2 ANQGSEA. In DNA form, the CDR3 reads TGCAGCGCCCCCCTAGCGGGAGCGAACACCGGGGAGCTGTTTTTT. Translating gives CSAPLAGANTGELFF.

As concerns this clonotype: Germline and junction disagree at one end, which may indicate a read error. The CDR3 reads CATGAGPTSYKQYF. CDR3 DNA sequence: TGTGCCACAGGGGCAGGTCCGACCTCCTACAAGCAGTACTTC. J is TRBJ2-7 and V is TRBV15; maybe TRBD1 (5 bases). Germline lookup yields CDR1 LNHNV and CDR2 YYDKDF (reference sequence). This CDR3 comprises 14 residues.